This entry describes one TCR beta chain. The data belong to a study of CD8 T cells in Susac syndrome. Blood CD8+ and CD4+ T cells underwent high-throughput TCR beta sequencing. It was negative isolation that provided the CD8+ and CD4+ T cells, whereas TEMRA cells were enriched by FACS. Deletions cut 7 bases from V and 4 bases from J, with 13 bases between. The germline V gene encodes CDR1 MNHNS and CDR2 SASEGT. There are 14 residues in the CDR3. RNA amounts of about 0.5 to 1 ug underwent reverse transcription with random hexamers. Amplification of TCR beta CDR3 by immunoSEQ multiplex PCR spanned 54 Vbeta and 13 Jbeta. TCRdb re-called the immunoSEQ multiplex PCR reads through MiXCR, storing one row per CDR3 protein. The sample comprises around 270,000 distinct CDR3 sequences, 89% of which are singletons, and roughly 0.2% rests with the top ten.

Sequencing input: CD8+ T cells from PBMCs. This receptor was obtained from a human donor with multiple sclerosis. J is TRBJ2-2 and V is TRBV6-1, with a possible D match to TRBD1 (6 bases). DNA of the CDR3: TGTGCCAGCATGGACAGTCGGGGCACCGGGGAGCTGTTTTTT. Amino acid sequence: CASMDSRGTGELFF.